A selection of T cell receptor beta chains follows, all from one sample in a study of shared clonotypes between healthy human individuals. The repertoire was sequenced with immunoSEQ multiplex PCR; TCRdb's copy has only in-frame clones and lacks some. The table has about 1 million clones, about 77% seen once. Sequences were obtained from memory CD4+ T cells sorted from blood. These receptors all come from a man between 18 and 29 years old in good health. Both conserved end residues are part of each CDR3. D genes are given only for firm matches. Clone size is shown for a subset of rows, as once, few, many or a class of expanded clone.

CDR3aa: CASSQKSLGTDYEQYF
CDR3nt: TGTGCCAGCAGCCAAAAAAGCCTTGGGACAGACTACGAGCAGTACTTC
j_gene: TRBJ2-7
v_gene: TRBV4-2
abundance: .
d_gene: TRBD1

CDR3aa: CASSVGDSGSKETQYF
CDR3nt: TGTGCCAGCAGCGTAGGTGATAGCGGGAGTAAGGAGACCCAGTACTTC
j_gene: TRBJ2-5
v_gene: TRBV9
abundance: .
d_gene: TRBD2

CDR3aa: CASSRGQGGEKLFF
CDR3nt: TGTGCCAGCAGTCGCGGACAGGGAGGAGAAAAACTGTTTTTT
j_gene: TRBJ1-4
v_gene: TRBV11-2
abundance: .
d_gene: TRBD1

CDR3aa: CASSFGQGGSEKLFF
CDR3nt: TGTGCCAGCAGCTTTGGACAGGGGGGGAGCGAAAAACTGTTTTTT
j_gene: TRBJ1-4
v_gene: TRBV5-4
abundance: .
d_gene: TRBD1

CDR3aa: CAISMGSPNEKLFF
CDR3nt: TGTGCCATCAGCATGGGCAGCCCTAATGAAAAACTGTTTTTT
j_gene: TRBJ1-4
v_gene: TRBV10-3
abundance: .
d_gene: .

CDR3aa: CASSFGDRLYGYTF
CDR3nt: TGTGCCAGCAGTTTTGGGGACAGGCTCTATGGCTACACCTTC
j_gene: TRBJ1-2
v_gene: TRBV28
abundance: .
d_gene: TRBD1

CDR3aa: CASSTKDRGSGELFF
CDR3nt: TGTGCCAGCAGCACGAAGGACAGGGGGTCCGGGGAGCTGTTTTTT
j_gene: TRBJ2-2
v_gene: TRBV28
abundance: few
d_gene: TRBD1

CDR3aa: CASRDGTSGTQETQYF
CDR3nt: TGCGCCAGCAGAGACGGGACTAGCGGTACTCAAGAGACCCAGTACTTC
j_gene: TRBJ2-5
v_gene: TRBV5-1
abundance: many
d_gene: TRBD2

CDR3aa: CASSLSEISHGYTF
CDR3nt: TGTGCCAGCAGCTTATCAGAGATTAGCCATGGCTACACCTTC
j_gene: TRBJ1-2
v_gene: TRBV7-8
abundance: .
d_gene: .

CDR3aa: CASSPTGGVHYGYTF
CDR3nt: TGTGCCAGCAGTCCTACAGGGGGCGTACACTATGGCTACACCTTC
j_gene: TRBJ1-2
v_gene: TRBV27
abundance: .
d_gene: TRBD1

CDR3aa: CAISESPFRYTF
CDR3nt: TGTGCCATCAGTGAGTCGCCTTTCCGCTACACCTTC
j_gene: TRBJ1-2
v_gene: TRBV10-3
abundance: .
d_gene: .

CDR3aa: CASSFRMNTEAFF
CDR3nt: TGTGCCAGCAGCTTCAGAATGAACACTGAAGCTTTCTTT
j_gene: TRBJ1-1
v_gene: TRBV7-2
abundance: .
d_gene: .

CDR3aa: CASSPPDRDTDTQYF
CDR3nt: TGTGCCAGCAGCCCCCCCGACAGGGACACAGATACGCAGTATTTT
j_gene: TRBJ2-3
v_gene: TRBV28
abundance: .
d_gene: TRBD1

CDR3aa: CASSGGQGSGTEAFF
CDR3nt: TGCGCCAGCAGCGGGGGACAGGGGAGCGGGACTGAAGCTTTCTTT
j_gene: TRBJ1-1
v_gene: TRBV5-1
abundance: .
d_gene: TRBD1

CDR3aa: CAFRDNGRNQPQHF
CDR3nt: TGTGCCTTCCGGGACAACGGGCGCAATCAGCCCCAGCATTTT
j_gene: TRBJ1-5
v_gene: TRBV30
abundance: .
d_gene: .

CDR3aa: CASSNDDGRGQPQHF
CDR3nt: TGTGCCAGTAGCAACGATGACGGGCGCGGTCAGCCCCAGCATTTT
j_gene: TRBJ1-5
v_gene: TRBV19
abundance: .
d_gene: .

CDR3aa: CASRPGQGASGYTF
CDR3nt: TGTGCCAGCAGGCCGGGACAGGGGGCCTCTGGCTACACCTTC
j_gene: TRBJ1-2
v_gene: TRBV6-5
abundance: once
d_gene: TRBD1

CDR3aa: CASSRLLAGGPVTSTDTQYF
CDR3nt: TGCGCCAGCAGCCGCCTACTAGCGGGGGGGCCCGTCACTAGCACAGATACGCAGTATTTT
j_gene: TRBJ2-3
v_gene: TRBV5-1
abundance: many
d_gene: TRBD2

CDR3aa: CASRVSGGLYEQYF
CDR3nt: TGTGCCAGCAGGGTTAGCGGGGGACTTTACGAGCAGTACTTC
j_gene: TRBJ2-7
v_gene: TRBV6-1
abundance: .
d_gene: TRBD2

CDR3aa: CASSEARVVLAGEYEQYF
CDR3nt: TGTGCCAGCAGTGAAGCGCGGGTGGTCCTAGCGGGGGAATACGAGCAGTACTTC
j_gene: TRBJ2-7
v_gene: TRBV6-1
abundance: few
d_gene: TRBD2

CDR3aa: CASSPFGQLGRANVLTF
CDR3nt: TGTGCCAGCTCACCATTCGGACAGCTCGGTAGAGCCAACGTCCTGACTTTC
j_gene: TRBJ2-6
v_gene: TRBV18
abundance: .
d_gene: .

CDR3aa: CAISGRLTDTQYF
CDR3nt: TGTGCCATCAGTGGGAGACTCACAGATACGCAGTATTTT
j_gene: TRBJ2-3
v_gene: TRBV10-3
abundance: .
d_gene: .

CDR3aa: CASSGGMGSRETQYF
CDR3nt: TGTGCCAGCAGTGGAGGGATGGGTAGCCGGGAGACCCAGTACTTC
j_gene: TRBJ2-5
v_gene: TRBV2
abundance: .
d_gene: .

CDR3aa: CASSLGIAGGSGELFF
CDR3nt: TGCGCCAGCAGCTTGGGAATAGCGGGAGGATCCGGGGAGCTGTTTTTT
j_gene: TRBJ2-2
v_gene: TRBV5-1
abundance: once
d_gene: TRBD2

CDR3aa: CASSQVGSYNSPLHF
CDR3nt: TGCGCCAGCAGCCAAGTCGGCAGCTATAATTCACCCCTCCACTTT
j_gene: TRBJ1-6
v_gene: TRBV4-1
abundance: .
d_gene: .

CDR3aa: CAWSGDRGTTNYGYTF
CDR3nt: TGTGCCTGGTCTGGGGATAGGGGAACTACTAACTATGGCTACACCTTC
j_gene: TRBJ1-2
v_gene: TRBV30
abundance: .
d_gene: .

CDR3aa: CASSAGGYGYTF
CDR3nt: TGTGCCAGCAGCGCAGGTGGCTATGGCTACACCTTC
j_gene: TRBJ1-2
v_gene: TRBV28
abundance: .
d_gene: .

CDR3aa: CASSAPHLGGTDTQYF
CDR3nt: TGTGCCAGCAGCGCCCCTCACTTAGGGGGGACAGATACGCAGTATTTT
j_gene: TRBJ2-3
v_gene: TRBV9
abundance: .
d_gene: .

CDR3aa: CASSPDDTSNQPQHF
CDR3nt: TGTGCCAGCTCACCGGACGACACCAGCAATCAGCCCCAGCATTTT
j_gene: TRBJ1-5
v_gene: TRBV18
abundance: .
d_gene: .

CDR3aa: CASSFLGTPDSNQPQHF
CDR3nt: TGTGCCAGCAGCTTCCTGGGGACACCAGATAGCAATCAGCCCCAGCATTTT
j_gene: TRBJ1-5
v_gene: TRBV11-2
abundance: .
d_gene: .

CDR3aa: CASRDSRNSPLHF
CDR3nt: TGTGCCAGCAGGGACAGCCGGAATTCACCCCTCCACTTT
j_gene: TRBJ1-6
v_gene: TRBV6-5
abundance: .
d_gene: .

CDR3aa: CASSFGLAGTYEQYF
CDR3nt: TGTGCCAGCAGCTTCGGACTAGCGGGGACGTACGAGCAGTACTTC
j_gene: TRBJ2-7
v_gene: TRBV7-2
abundance: .
d_gene: TRBD2

CDR3aa: CASSLDGNGEQFF
CDR3nt: TGTGCTAGCAGCTTAGACGGGAACGGTGAGCAGTTCTTC
j_gene: TRBJ2-1
v_gene: TRBV7-7
abundance: once
d_gene: .

CDR3aa: CASSSTGTSDTYEQYF
CDR3nt: TGTGCCAGCAGCTCGACCGGGACTAGCGACACCTACGAGCAGTACTTC
j_gene: TRBJ2-7
v_gene: TRBV7-9
abundance: .
d_gene: TRBD2

CDR3aa: CASRLHLAKNIQYF
CDR3nt: TGTGCAAGTCGCTTACACCTAGCCAAAAACATTCAGTACTTC
j_gene: TRBJ2-4
v_gene: TRBV12-2
abundance: .
d_gene: .

CDR3aa: CASRRSTGTYGYTF
CDR3nt: TGTGCCAGCAGACGATCGACAGGGACCTATGGCTACACCTTC
j_gene: TRBJ1-2
v_gene: TRBV6-5
abundance: .
d_gene: TRBD1

CDR3aa: CASSEGAAKNIQYF
CDR3nt: TGTGCCAGCAGTGAGGGGGCAGCCAAAAACATTCAGTACTTC
j_gene: TRBJ2-4
v_gene: TRBV6-1
abundance: .
d_gene: .

CDR3aa: CASSPDRGPGGGYTF
CDR3nt: TGTGCCAGCAGTCCTGACAGGGGGCCGGGAGGGGGCTACACCTTC
j_gene: TRBJ1-2
v_gene: TRBV6-1
abundance: .
d_gene: TRBD1

CDR3aa: CASSETPNQPQHF
CDR3nt: TGTGCCAGCAGTGAAACCCCTAATCAGCCCCAGCATTTT
j_gene: TRBJ1-5
v_gene: TRBV2
abundance: .
d_gene: .

CDR3aa: CASSQDGGNQPQHF
CDR3nt: TGTGCCAGCTCACAAGACGGAGGTAATCAGCCCCAGCATTTT
j_gene: TRBJ1-5
v_gene: TRBV18
abundance: .
d_gene: .

CDR3aa: CASIPGQTAYEQYF
CDR3nt: TGTGCCAGCATTCCGGGACAGACCGCCTACGAGCAGTACTTC
j_gene: TRBJ2-7
v_gene: TRBV6-5
abundance: .
d_gene: TRBD1